This T cell receptor (beta chain) emerged from a study of OX40 agonist ivuxolimab in advanced cancers. Study background: Patients achieving partial responses numbered three: one hepatocellular carcinoma case and two cutaneous melanoma cases. Overall study results and limits: The average count of expanded clones was higher among CD8+ T cells than among CD4+. Some nonresponders also had low normalized T-cell clonal expansion.

Anyone with autoimmune disease history or systemic immunosuppression was excluded. The germline CDR1 and CDR2 sequences are SGDLS and YYNGEE. The CDR3 is 16 residues long. Trimming cost V 3 bases and J 9 bases, with 22 bases left between them. Clones were sequenced by immunoSEQ multiplex PCR, and TCRdb holds only the in-frame ones, with some missing. Of tens of thousands of clones listed, under 90% were seen once; the top ten hold 20% to 25%. Comment on this clone: Its antigen is not identified.

This sequence was found in an adult with an advanced solid tumor such as melanoma, head and neck, liver or kidney cancer. This specimen consisted of CD4+ or CD8+ T cells sorted from blood, obtained in a trial of the OX40 agonist ivuxolimab. The chain is built from TRBV9 and TRBJ2-1; possibly TRBD2 for D (7 bases). The CDR3 DNA reads as TGTGCCAGCAGCGACCCCCGGGGGGCCTTGGGAATTGAGCAGTTCTTC. Residues: CASSDPRGALGIEQFF. Full variable domain (remainder filled in from reference TRBV9 and TRBJ2-1): DSGVTQTPKHLITATGQRVTLRCSPRSGDLSVYWYQQSLDQGLQFLIQYYNGEERAKGNILERFSAQQFPDLHSELNLSSLELGDSALYFCASSDPRGALGIEQFFGPGTRLTVL.